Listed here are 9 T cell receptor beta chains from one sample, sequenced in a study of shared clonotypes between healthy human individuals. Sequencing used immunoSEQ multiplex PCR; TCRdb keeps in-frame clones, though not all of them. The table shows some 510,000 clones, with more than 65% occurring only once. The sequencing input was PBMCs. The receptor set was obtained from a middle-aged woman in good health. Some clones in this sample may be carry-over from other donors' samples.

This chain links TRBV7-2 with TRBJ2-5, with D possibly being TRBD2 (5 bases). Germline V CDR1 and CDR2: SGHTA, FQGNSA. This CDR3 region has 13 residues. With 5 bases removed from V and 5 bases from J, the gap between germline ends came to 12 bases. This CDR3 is CASSAVSAETQYF. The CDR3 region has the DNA TGTGCCAGCAGCGCCGTTAGCGCCGAGACCCAGTACTTC.

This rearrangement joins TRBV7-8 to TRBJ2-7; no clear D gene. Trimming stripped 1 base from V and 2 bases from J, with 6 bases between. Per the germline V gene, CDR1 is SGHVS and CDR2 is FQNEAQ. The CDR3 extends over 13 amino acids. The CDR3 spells CASSLGRAYEQYF. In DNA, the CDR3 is TGTGCCAGCAGCTTAGGTCGGGCCTACGAGCAGTACTTC. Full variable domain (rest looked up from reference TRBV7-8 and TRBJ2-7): GAGVSQSPRYKVAKRGQDVALRCDPISGHVSLFWYQQALGQGPEFLTYFQNEAQLDKSGLPSDRFFAERPEGSVSTLKIQRTQQEDSAVYLCASSLGRAYEQYFGPGTRLTVT.

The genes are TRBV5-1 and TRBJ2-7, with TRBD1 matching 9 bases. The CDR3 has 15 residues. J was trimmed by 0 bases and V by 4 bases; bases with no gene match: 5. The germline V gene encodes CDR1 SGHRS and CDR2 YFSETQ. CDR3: CASSLIQGASYEQYF. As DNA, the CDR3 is TGCGCCAGCAGCCTCATACAGGGGGCCTCCTACGAGCAGTACTTC. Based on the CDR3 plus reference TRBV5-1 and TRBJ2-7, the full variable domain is KAGVTQTPRYLIKTRGQQVTLSCSPISGHRSVSWYQQTPGQGLQFLFEYFSETQRNKGNFPGRFSGRQFSNSRSEMNVSTLELGDSALYLCASSLIQGASYEQYFGPGTRLTVT.

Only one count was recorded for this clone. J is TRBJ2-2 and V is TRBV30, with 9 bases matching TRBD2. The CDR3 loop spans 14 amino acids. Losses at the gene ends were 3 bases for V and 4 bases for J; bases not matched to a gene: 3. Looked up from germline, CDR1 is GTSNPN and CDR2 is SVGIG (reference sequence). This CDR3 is CAWRSGRSTGELFF. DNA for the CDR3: TGTGCCTGGAGAAGCGGGAGGTCCACCGGGGAGCTGTTTTTT. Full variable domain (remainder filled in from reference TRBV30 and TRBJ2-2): SQTIHQWPATLVQPVGSPLSLECTVEGTSNPNLYWYRQAAGRGLQLLFYSVGIGQISSEVPQNLSASRPQDRQFILSSKKLLLSDSGFYLCAWRSGRSTGELFFGEGSRLTVL.

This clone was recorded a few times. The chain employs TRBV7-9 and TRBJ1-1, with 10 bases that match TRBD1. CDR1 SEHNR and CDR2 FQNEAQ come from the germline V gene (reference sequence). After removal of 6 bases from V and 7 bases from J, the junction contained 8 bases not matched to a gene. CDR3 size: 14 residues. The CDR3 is CASSLGQGGGEAFF. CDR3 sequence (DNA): TGTGCCAGCAGTCTCGGACAGGGGGGTGGTGAAGCTTTCTTT.

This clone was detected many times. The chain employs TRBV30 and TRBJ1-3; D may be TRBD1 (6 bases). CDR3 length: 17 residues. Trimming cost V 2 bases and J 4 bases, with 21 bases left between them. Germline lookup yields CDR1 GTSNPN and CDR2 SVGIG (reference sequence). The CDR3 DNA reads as TGTGCCTGGAGTAGATCCCGGACAGCCCTATCAGGAAACACCATATATTTT. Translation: CAWSRSRTALSGNTIYF.

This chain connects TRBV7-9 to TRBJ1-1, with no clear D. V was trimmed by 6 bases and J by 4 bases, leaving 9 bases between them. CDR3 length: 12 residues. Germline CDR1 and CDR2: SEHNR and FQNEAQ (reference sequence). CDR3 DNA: TGTGCCAGCAGTATTGATACCACTGAAGCTTTCTTT. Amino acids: CASSIDTTEAFF. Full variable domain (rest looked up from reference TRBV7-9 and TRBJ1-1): DTGVSQNPRHKITKRGQNVTFRCDPISEHNRLYWYRQTLGQGPEFLTYFQNEAQLEKSRLLSDRFSAERPKGSFSTLEIQRTEQGDSAMYLCASSIDTTEAFFGQGTRLTVV.

The CDR3 nucleotides are TGTGCCTGGAGTGCGGGGTACTTCCCCGGGACAGAAAATTCACCCCTCCACTTT. It specifies CAWSAGYFPGTENSPLHF. This chain connects TRBV30 to TRBJ1-6, with 7 bases matching TRBD1. The V gene's germline CDR1 is GTSNPN and CDR2 SVGIG (reference sequence). The CDR3 runs 18 residues. Germline trimming cut 1 base from V and 7 bases from J; bases unmatched to any gene: 16.

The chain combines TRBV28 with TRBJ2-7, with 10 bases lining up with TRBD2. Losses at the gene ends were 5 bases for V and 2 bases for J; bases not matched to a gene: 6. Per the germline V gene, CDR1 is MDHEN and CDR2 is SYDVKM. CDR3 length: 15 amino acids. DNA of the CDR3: TGTGCCAGCAGTCCCCCCCTAGCGGGGGCCTACGAGCAGTACTTC. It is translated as CASSPPLAGAYEQYF.